The 18 T cell receptor beta chains below all came from one sample that was sequenced in a study of regulatory T cells in long-lasting Graves disease. HTBI primers from iRepertoire and Arm-PCR of CDR3 regions yielded the TCR beta libraries. TCRdb fed the multiplex PCR reads into MiXCR, producing one record per CDR3 protein. The sample lists hundreds of thousands of distinct CDR3 sequences, more than 15% occurring once. Regarding time point: newly diagnosed GD, antithyroid drugs for less than 3 months. After RNA was extracted from PBMCs, the TCR library was made from it. These records were also assigned to another study, of T cells in Graves' hyperthyroidism and ophthalmopathy.

The source material was peripheral blood mononuclear cells (PBMCs), sampled at new diagnosis, from a patient treated with antithyroid drugs. These receptors originate from a woman aged 35-60 years with Graves disease.

The sample holds many counts of this clonotype. The gene calls are TRBV20-1 and TRBJ2-5; a weak D match, TRBD1 (5 bases). V lost 7 bases and J lost 2, with 17 bases in between. The CDR3 contains 14 residues. The germline gives CDR1 DFQATT, CDR2 SNEGSKA (reference sequence). CDR3 coding DNA: TGCAGTGGACCTCCAGGGTTGGGTCAAGAGACCCAGTACTTC. It is translated as CSGPPGLGQETQYF.

Ten or more counts support this clonotype. The gene calls are TRBV6-1 and TRBJ2-1; the D is unclear. Germline CDR1 and CDR2: MNHNS and SASEGT. V lost 8 bases and J lost 7, with 15 bases in between. This CDR3 contains 13 residues. The CDR3 here is CASDRGERNEQFF. CDR3 coding DNA: TGTGCCAGCGACCGTGGTGAGAGGAATGAGCAGTTCTTC.

This clonotype was counted at least ten times. The V call is TRBV3-1, the J call TRBJ1-5; D possibly corresponds to TRBD1 (6 bases). The V and J ends lost 6 bases and 4 bases respectively, with 16 bases between them. The CDR3 extends over 15 amino acids. Germline V gene data show CDR1 as LGHDT and CDR2 as YNNKEL (reference sequence). DNA of the CDR3: TGTGCCAGCAGTCCCGGGACATCCGAAAATCAGCCCCAGCATTTT. Amino acids: CASSPGTSENQPQHF.

V is TRBV11-2 and J is TRBJ1-2; D might be TRBD1 (5 bases). CDR1 and CDR2 from the germline V gene are SGHAT and FQNNGV. The CDR3 contains 18 residues. V was clipped by 4 bases and J by 4 bases, with 25 bases between them. DNA of the CDR3: TGTGCCAGCAGCTCCCTGAAGAGCAGGGAGTCTAGTAGCTATGGCTACACCTTC. Translated, it gives CASSSLKSRESSSYGYTF.

This clonotype was detected ten times or more. The chain recombines TRBV27 with TRBJ2-5; a possible D gene is TRBD1 (6 bases). The length of the CDR3 is 13 residues. V dropped 8 bases and J dropped 4 bases, with 14 bases sitting between them. CDR1 is MNHEY and CDR2 is SMNVEV in the germline V gene (reference sequence). The CDR3 sequence is CASGTYRVETQYF. The CDR3 nucleotides read TGTGCCAGCGGGACCTACAGGGTAGAGACCCAGTACTTC.

In this sample, this clonotype turned up many times. V and J are TRBV6-5 and TRBJ2-1; the match to TRBD2 covers 7 bases. The germline gives CDR1 MNHEY, CDR2 SVGAGI. The CDR3 is 16 residues long. J was trimmed by 8 bases and V by 0 bases; bases with no gene match: 10. CDR3 sequence reads: CASSYSLGGGRDEQFF. CDR3 nucleotide sequence: TGTGCCAGCAGTTACTCCCTGGGCGGGGGTAGGGATGAGCAGTTCTTC.

CDR3 DNA: TGCGCCAGCAGCTTGCCCGACCGGGGAGGCACAGATACGCAGTATTTT. This sequence encodes CASSLPDRGGTDTQYF. The V gene is TRBV5-1, the J gene TRBJ2-3; TRBD2 is a possible D gene (5 bases). V lost 1 base, J lost 1 base, and 13 bases lay in between. The CDR3 has 16 residues. Germline V gene sequence: CDR1 SGHRS, CDR2 YFSETQ.

The chain employs TRBV5-5 and TRBJ2-1; 13 bases are shared with TRBD2. The J call may be incorrect, as the DNA end agrees better with TRBJ2-5. This CDR3 has 17 residues. Germline loops: CDR1 SGHKS, CDR2 YYEKEE (reference sequence). The CDR3 sequence is CASSLALAGGMRETQYF. Written as DNA, the CDR3 is TGTGCCAGCAGCTTGGCACTAGCGGGGGGGATGAGAGAGACCCAGTACTTC.

The chain uses TRBV6-1 and TRBJ1-1, with TRBD1 identical over 8 bases. The germline V gene has CDR1 MNHNS and CDR2 SASEGT. The CDR3 sequence is 14 residues long. V lost 1 base, J lost 4 bases, and 2 bases stayed unmatched. CDR3 region: CASSEDRGSTEAFF. The CDR3 DNA sequence: TGTGCCAGCAGTGAAGACAGGGGGAGCACTGAAGCTTTCTTT.

The chain recombines TRBV2 with TRBJ2-7, with a weak D call TRBD1 (6 bases). The V gene lost 6 bases and the J gene lost 10 bases, with 13 bases spanning the gap. CDR3 length: 11 amino acids. Germline V gene data show CDR1 as SNHLY and CDR2 as FYNNEI. The CDR3 DNA reads TGTGCCAGCAGACACGAGGGGGAACAGTACGTC. Amino acid sequence: CASRHEGEQYV.

This clonotype was picked up many times. The chain has TRBV5-1 and TRBJ2-3; 7 positions agree with TRBD1. CDR3 length equals 12 residues. Per the germline V gene, CDR1 is SGHRS and CDR2 is YFSETQ. V was pared by 6 bases and J by 10 bases, with 8 bases of the junction left unmatched. DNA of the CDR3: TGCGCCAGCAAAGACGACAGGGTGGCGCAGTATTTT. Its protein product is CASKDDRVAQYF.

The chain carries TRBV6-1 and TRBJ2-5; D gene ambiguous. Germline-derived CDR1 and CDR2 are MNHNS and SASEGT. CDR3 length: 13 residues. V was trimmed by 9 bases and J by 4 bases, leaving 15 bases between them. CDR3 coding DNA: TGTGCCAGTATACGGGCCGTCCGAGAGACCCAGTACTTC. Encoded protein: CASIRAVRETQYF.

As concerns this clonotype: It may be a read error: a sequence one base away is much more abundant. The rearrangement links TRBV6-1 to TRBJ2-5; D is possibly TRBD1 (6 bases). This CDR3 has 13 amino acids. Trimming cost V 4 bases and J 2 bases, with 8 bases left between them. Germline-derived CDR1 and CDR2 are MNHNS and SASEGT. The CDR3 protein is CASSAQGQETQYF. In DNA, the CDR3 is TGTGCCAGCAGTGCACAGGGACAAGAGACCCAGTACTTC.

This clonotype was counted many times. CDR3 sequence: CASSSAPEGTEAFF. The CDR3 DNA reads TGCGCCAGCAGCTCCGCGCCCGAGGGGACTGAAGCTTTCTTT. The chain is built from TRBV5-1 and TRBJ1-1; a possible D gene is TRBD1 (5 bases). The CDR3 has 14 amino acids. The V gene lost 3 bases and the J gene lost 5 bases, with 14 bases spanning the gap. From germline, CDR1 is SGHRS and CDR2 YFSETQ. Full variable domain (remainder filled in from reference TRBV5-1 and TRBJ1-1): KAGVTQTPRYLIKTRGQQVTLSCSPISGHRSVSWYQQTPGQGLQFLFEYFSETQRNKGNFPGRFSGRQFSNSRSEMNVSTLELGDSALYLCASSSAPEGTEAFFGQGTRLTVV.

This clonotype was observed many times. This chain links TRBV30 with TRBJ2-3; D uncertain. This CDR3 has 13 amino acids. V was pared by 1 base and J by 1 base, with 6 bases between. From germline, CDR1 is GTSNPN and CDR2 SVGIG (reference sequence). The CDR3 reads CAWSAGRTDTQYF. DNA of the CDR3: TGTGCCTGGAGTGCGGGCCGCACAGATACGCAGTATTTT.

This clonotype was counted at least ten times. The chain recombines TRBV13 with TRBJ2-3; D remains unclear. The CDR3 runs to 13 residues. V lost 5 bases to trimming and J lost 6 bases, with 12 bases between them. Germline V gene sequence: CDR1 PRHDT, CDR2 FYEKMQ (reference sequence). CDR3 region: CASSGEPKDTQYF. The CDR3 DNA follows: TGTGCCAGCAGCGGCGAGCCAAAGGATACGCAGTATTTT.

This chain uses TRBV6-5 with TRBJ1-1; tentative D call: TRBD1 (6 bases). The CDR3 is 18 residues long. The V end was cut by 0 bases, the J end by 1 base, with 18 bases between. Per the germline V gene, CDR1 is MNHEY and CDR2 is SVGAGI. CDR3 nucleotides: TGTGCCAGCAGTTACTCGGGGGCCTCCGGGACGGAGAACACTGAAGCTTTCTTT. As protein: CASSYSGASGTENTEAFF.

This clonotype came up a few times. The chain uses TRBV30 and TRBJ1-3; weak D call: TRBD1 (6 bases). The V end was cut by 4 bases, the J end by 6 bases, with 19 bases between. CDR3 length equals 15 residues. Germline assignment: CDR1 GTSNPN and CDR2 SVGIG (reference sequence). This CDR3 reads CAWKPPQGSANTIYF. The CDR3 DNA follows: TGTGCCTGGAAGCCCCCACAGGGTTCGGCAAACACCATATATTTT.